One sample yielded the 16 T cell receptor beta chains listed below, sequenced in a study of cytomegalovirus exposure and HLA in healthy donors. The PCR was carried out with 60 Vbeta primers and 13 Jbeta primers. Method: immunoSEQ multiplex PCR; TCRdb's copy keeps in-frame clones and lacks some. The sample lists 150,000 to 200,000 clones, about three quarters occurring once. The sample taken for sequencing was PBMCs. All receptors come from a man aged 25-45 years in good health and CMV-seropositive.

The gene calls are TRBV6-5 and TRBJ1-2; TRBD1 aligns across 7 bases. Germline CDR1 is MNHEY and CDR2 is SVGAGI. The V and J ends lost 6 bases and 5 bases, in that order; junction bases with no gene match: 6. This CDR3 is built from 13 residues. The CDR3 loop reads CASSLTGPYGYTF. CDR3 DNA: TGTGCCAGCAGCCTGACAGGGCCTTATGGCTACACCTTC.

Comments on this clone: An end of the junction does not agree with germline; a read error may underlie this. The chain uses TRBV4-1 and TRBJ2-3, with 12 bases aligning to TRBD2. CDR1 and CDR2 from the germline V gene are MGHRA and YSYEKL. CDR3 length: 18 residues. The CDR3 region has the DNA TGCGCCATCAGCCAATCTAGCGGGAGGGCGCCGAGCACAGATACGCAGTATTTT. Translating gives CAISQSSGRAPSTDTQYF.

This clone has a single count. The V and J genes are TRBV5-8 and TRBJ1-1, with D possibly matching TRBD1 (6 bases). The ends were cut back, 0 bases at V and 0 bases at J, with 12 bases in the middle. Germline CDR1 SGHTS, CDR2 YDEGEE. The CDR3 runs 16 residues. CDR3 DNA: TGTGCCAGCAGCTTGGCGCAGGGGCTGATGAACACTGAAGCTTTCTTT. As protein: CASSLAQGLMNTEAFF.

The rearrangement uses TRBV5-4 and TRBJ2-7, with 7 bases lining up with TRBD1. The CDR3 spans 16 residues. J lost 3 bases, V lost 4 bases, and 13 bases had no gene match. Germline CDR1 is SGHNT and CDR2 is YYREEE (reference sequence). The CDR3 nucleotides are TGTGCCAGCAGCGATACAAAACAGGGGAAACTCTACGAGCAGTACTTC. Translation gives CASSDTKQGKLYEQYF.

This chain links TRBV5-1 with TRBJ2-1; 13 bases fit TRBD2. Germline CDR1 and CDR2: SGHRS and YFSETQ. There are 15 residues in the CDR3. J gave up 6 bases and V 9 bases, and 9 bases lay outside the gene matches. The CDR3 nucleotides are TGCGCCACCTCGGTGGGACTAGCGGGATTCAATGAGCAGTTCTTC. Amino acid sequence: CATSVGLAGFNEQFF.

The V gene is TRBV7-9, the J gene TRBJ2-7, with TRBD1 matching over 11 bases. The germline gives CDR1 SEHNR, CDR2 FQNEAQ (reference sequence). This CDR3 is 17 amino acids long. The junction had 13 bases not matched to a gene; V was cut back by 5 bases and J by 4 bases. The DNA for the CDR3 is TGTGCCAGCAGCCTTCCAGCCGGGACAGGGGGTTCGTACGAGCAGTACTTC. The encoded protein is CASSLPAGTGGSYEQYF.

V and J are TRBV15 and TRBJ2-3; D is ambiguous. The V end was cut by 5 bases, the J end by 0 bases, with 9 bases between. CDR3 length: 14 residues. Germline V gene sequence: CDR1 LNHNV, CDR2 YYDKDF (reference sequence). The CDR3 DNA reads TGTGCCACCAGCGAAGGAGCGAGCACAGATACGCAGTATTTT. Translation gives CATSEGASTDTQYF.

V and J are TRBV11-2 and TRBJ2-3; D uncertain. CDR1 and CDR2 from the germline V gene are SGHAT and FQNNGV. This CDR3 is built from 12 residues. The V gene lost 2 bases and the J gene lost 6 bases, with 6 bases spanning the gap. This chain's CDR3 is CASSLRADTQYF. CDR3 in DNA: TGTGCCAGCAGCTTAAGAGCGGATACGCAGTATTTT. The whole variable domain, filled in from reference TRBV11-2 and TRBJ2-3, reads EAGVAQSPRYKIIEKRQSVAFWCNPISGHATLYWYQQILGQGPKLLIQFQNNGVVDDSQLPKDRFSAERLKGVDSTLKIQPAKLEDSAVYLCASSLRADTQYFGPGTRLTVL.

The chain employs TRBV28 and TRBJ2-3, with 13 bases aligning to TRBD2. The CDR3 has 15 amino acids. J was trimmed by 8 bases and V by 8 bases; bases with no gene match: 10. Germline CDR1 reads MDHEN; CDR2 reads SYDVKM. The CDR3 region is CASSWATSGRVTQYF. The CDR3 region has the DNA TGTGCCAGCTCCTGGGCCACTAGCGGGAGGGTTACGCAGTATTTT.

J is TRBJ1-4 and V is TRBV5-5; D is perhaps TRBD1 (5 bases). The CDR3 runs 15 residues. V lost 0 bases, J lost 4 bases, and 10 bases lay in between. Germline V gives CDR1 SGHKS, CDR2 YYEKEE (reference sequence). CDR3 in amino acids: CASSLDQGINEKLFF. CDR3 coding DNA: TGTGCCAGCAGCTTGGACCAGGGAATTAATGAAAAACTGTTTTTT.

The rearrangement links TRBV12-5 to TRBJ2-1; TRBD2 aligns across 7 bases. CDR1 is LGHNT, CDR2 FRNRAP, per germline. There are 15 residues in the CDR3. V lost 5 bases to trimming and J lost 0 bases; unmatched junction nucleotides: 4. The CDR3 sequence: CASGPGGSSYNEQFF. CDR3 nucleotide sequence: TGTGCTAGTGGTCCCGGGGGGAGCTCCTACAATGAGCAGTTCTTC.

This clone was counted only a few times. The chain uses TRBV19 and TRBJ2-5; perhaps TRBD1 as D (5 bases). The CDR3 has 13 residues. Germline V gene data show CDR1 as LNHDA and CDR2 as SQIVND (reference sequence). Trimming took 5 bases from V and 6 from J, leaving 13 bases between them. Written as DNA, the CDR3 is TGTGCCAGTAGTCCCCAGGGCTCAAAGACCCAGTACTTC. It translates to CASSPQGSKTQYF. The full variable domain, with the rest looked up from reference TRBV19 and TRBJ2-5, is DGGITQSPKYLFRKEGQNVTLSCEQNLNHDAMYWYRQDPGQGLRLIYYSQIVNDFQKGDIAEGYSVSREKKESFPLTVTSAQKNPTAFYLCASSPQGSKTQYFGPGTRLLVL.

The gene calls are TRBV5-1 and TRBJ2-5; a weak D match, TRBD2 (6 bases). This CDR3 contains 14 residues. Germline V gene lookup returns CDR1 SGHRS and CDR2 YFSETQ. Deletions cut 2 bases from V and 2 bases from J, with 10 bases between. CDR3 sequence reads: CASSFNGGQETQYF. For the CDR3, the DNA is TGCGCCAGCAGCTTCAATGGAGGGCAAGAGACCCAGTACTTC. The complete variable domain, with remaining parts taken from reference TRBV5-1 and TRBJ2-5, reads KAGVTQTPRYLIKTRGQQVTLSCSPISGHRSVSWYQQTPGQGLQFLFEYFSETQRNKGNFPGRFSGRQFSNSRSEMNVSTLELGDSALYLCASSFNGGQETQYFGPGTRLLVL.

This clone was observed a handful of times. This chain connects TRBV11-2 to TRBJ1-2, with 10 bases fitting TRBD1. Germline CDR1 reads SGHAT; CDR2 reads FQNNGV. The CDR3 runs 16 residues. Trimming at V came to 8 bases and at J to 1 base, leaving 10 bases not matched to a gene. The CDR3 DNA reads TGTGCCAGCGCTCGAGACGGGACAGGGGTTAACTATGGCTACACCTTC. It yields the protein CASARDGTGVNYGYTF.

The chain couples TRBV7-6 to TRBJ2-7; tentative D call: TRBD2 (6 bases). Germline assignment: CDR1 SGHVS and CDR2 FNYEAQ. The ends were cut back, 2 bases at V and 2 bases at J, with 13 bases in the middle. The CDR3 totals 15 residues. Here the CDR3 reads CASSLISGFTYEQYF. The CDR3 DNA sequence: TGTGCCAGCAGCTTAATAAGCGGGTTTACCTACGAGCAGTACTTC.

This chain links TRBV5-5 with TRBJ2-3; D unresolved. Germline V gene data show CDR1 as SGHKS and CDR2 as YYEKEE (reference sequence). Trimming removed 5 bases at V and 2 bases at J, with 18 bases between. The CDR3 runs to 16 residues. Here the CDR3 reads CASSAMVNAYTDTQYF. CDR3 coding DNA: TGTGCCAGCAGTGCCATGGTGAATGCCTACACAGATACGCAGTATTTT.